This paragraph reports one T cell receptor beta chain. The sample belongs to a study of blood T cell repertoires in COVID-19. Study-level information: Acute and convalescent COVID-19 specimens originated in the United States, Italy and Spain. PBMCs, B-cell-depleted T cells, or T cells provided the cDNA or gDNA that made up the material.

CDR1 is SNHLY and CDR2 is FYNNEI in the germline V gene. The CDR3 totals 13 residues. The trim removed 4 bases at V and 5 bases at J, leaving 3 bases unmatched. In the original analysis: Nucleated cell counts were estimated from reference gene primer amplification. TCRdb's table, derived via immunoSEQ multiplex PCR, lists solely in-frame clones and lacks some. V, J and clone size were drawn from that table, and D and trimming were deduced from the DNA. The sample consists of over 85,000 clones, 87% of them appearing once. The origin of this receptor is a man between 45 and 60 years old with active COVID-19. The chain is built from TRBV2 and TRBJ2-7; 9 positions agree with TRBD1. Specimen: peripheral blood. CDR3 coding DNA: TGTGCCAGCAGTGGACAGGGGGGCGACGAGCAGTACTTC. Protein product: CASSGQGGDEQYF.